What follows are 15 T cell receptor beta chains derived from one specimen sequenced in a study of blood T cell repertoires in COVID-19. The assay was immunoSEQ multiplex PCR, and TCRdb's table has in-frame clones only and misses some. The table lists tens of thousands of clones, over 80% of them singletons. Sequencing input: peripheral blood. Receptor source: a human donor in a cohort sampled during active COVID-19.

The J gene is TRBJ1-3, the V gene TRBV19, with a weak D call TRBD1 (6 bases). Looked up from germline, CDR1 is LNHDA and CDR2 is SQIVND (reference sequence). The CDR3 is 16 residues long. V gave up 0 bases and J gave up 0 bases, with 9 bases separating them. The CDR3 DNA is TGTGCCAGTAGTATAGATTGGACAGCCTCTGGAAACACCATATATTTT. Protein sequence: CASSIDWTASGNTIYF.

V gene TRBV3-1 (or the pseudogene TRBV3-2) combines with J gene TRBJ2-3; the match to TRBD2 covers 14 bases. The J segment lost 4 bases and the V segment lost 4 bases, leaving 7 bases of the junction unmatched. CDR1 and CDR2 from the germline V gene are LGHDT and YNNKEL (reference sequence). This CDR3 is 17 amino acids long. The CDR3 is CASSRHLTSGRADTQYF. The CDR3, as DNA: TGTGCCAGCAGCCGCCACCTGACTAGCGGGAGGGCAGATACGCAGTATTTT.

This chain joins TRBV7-2 and TRBJ1-2; 7 bases fit TRBD1. The CDR3 is 14 residues long. Germline values: CDR1 SGHTA, CDR2 FQGNSA. J lost 4 bases, V lost 5 bases, and 7 bases had no gene match. CDR3 nucleotide sequence: TGTGCCAGCAGCCTTGGACAGGCCACCTATGGCTACACCTTC. Its translation: CASSLGQATYGYTF. Filled out from reference TRBV7-2 and TRBJ1-2, the complete variable domain reads GAGVSQSPSNKVTEKGKDVELRCDPISGHTALYWYRQSLGQGLEFLIYFQGNSAPDKSGLPSDRFSAERTGGSVSTLTIQRTQQEDSAVYLCASSLGQATYGYTFGSGTRLTVV.

The genes are TRBV7-2 and TRBJ2-2, with 9 bases identical to TRBD2. CDR3 length: 16 amino acids. CDR1 is SGHTA and CDR2 is FQGNSA in the germline V gene. V shed 5 bases, J shed 2 bases, and the junction held 6 bases outside the gene matches. The CDR3 reads CASSPRTSANTGELFF. Here the CDR3 DNA reads TGTGCCAGCAGCCCGAGGACTAGCGCAAACACCGGGGAGCTGTTTTTT.

This rearrangement joins TRBV3-1 (or the pseudogene TRBV3-2) to TRBJ2-7; 7 bases match TRBD2. The germline gives CDR1 LGHDT, CDR2 YNNKEL (reference sequence). There are 15 residues in the CDR3. The ends lost 2 bases at V and 0 bases at J; junction bases unmatched: 4. The CDR3 here is CASSQTGGRSYEQYF. CDR3 DNA: TGTGCCAGCAGCCAAACGGGAGGACGCTCCTACGAGCAGTACTTC.

The chain couples TRBV9 to TRBJ2-1; tentative D call: TRBD2 (5 bases). Germline lookup yields CDR1 SGDLS and CDR2 YYNGEE. The CDR3 sequence is 15 residues long. With 0 bases removed from V and 5 bases from J, the gap between germline ends came to 12 bases. This CDR3 reads CASSVGRGSNNEQFF. The CDR3 DNA reads as TGTGCCAGCAGCGTAGGGCGCGGGTCAAACAATGAGCAGTTCTTC.

The chain carries TRBV18 and TRBJ1-1, with D possibly matching TRBD1 (6 bases). Germline assignment: CDR1 KGHSH and CDR2 LQKENI. The CDR3 consists of 14 residues. Trimming pared 1 base from V and 11 bases from J, leaving 17 bases between. CDR3 nucleotides: TGTGCCAGCTCACCACAGACCGACAGGACAACGGCTTTCTTT. This encodes CASSPQTDRTTAFF.

This chain joins TRBV19 and TRBJ1-1; TRBD1 is a possible D gene (6 bases). From germline, CDR1 is LNHDA and CDR2 SQIVND (reference sequence). V was trimmed by 6 bases and J by 1 base, leaving 9 bases between them. The CDR3 has 13 residues. CDR3 DNA: TGTGCCAGTAGCTGGGACAAGAACACTGAAGCTTTCTTT. Translation gives CASSWDKNTEAFF.

The chain carries TRBV3-1 (or the pseudogene TRBV3-2) and TRBJ1-2; TRBD1 matches 11 bases. Germline values: CDR1 LGHDT, CDR2 YNNKEL (reference sequence). V trimming: 2 bases; J trimming: 3 bases; junction bases outside the gene matches: 5. CDR3 length: 16 amino acids. CDR3 sequence: CASSQWDRGRDYGYTF. Written as DNA, the CDR3 is TGTGCCAGCAGCCAATGGGACAGGGGGAGGGACTATGGCTACACCTTC.

A single count supports this clone. J is TRBJ2-3 and V is TRBV11-2, with 12 bases lining up with TRBD2. Germline V gene sequence: CDR1 SGHAT, CDR2 FQNNGV. CDR3 length: 15 residues. V was clipped by 8 bases and J by 4 bases; unmatched bases: 7. CDR3 nucleotides: TGTGCCAGCTCCCTAGCGGGAGGGTTCCCAGATACGCAGTATTTT. Its translation: CASSLAGGFPDTQYF.

The genes are TRBV9 and TRBJ2-5; 10 positions agree with TRBD2. The germline V gene encodes CDR1 SGDLS and CDR2 YYNGEE. Trimming at V came to 0 bases and at J to 1 base, leaving 24 bases not matched to a gene. This CDR3 region has 23 residues. In DNA form, the CDR3 reads TGTGCCAGCAGCGTAGGCCCTGGGCCACTTTTACAAGCGGGGGGGATGGTCCAAGAGACCCAGTACTTC. Protein: CASSVGPGPLLQAGGMVQETQYF. The full variable domain, rest sourced from reference TRBV9 and TRBJ2-5, is DSGVTQTPKHLITATGQRVTLRCSPRSGDLSVYWYQQSLDQGLQFLIQYYNGEERAKGNILERFSAQQFPDLHSELNLSSLELGDSALYFCASSVGPGPLLQAGGMVQETQYFGPGTRLLVL.

The chain joins TRBV7-8 to TRBJ1-4, with no clear D. Germline V gene sequence: CDR1 SGHVS, CDR2 FQNEAQ. CDR3 size: 15 residues. The V end was cut by 1 base, the J end by 6 bases, with 12 bases between. CDR3 region: CASSLGDRDHEKLFF. The DNA of the CDR3 is TGTGCCAGCAGCTTAGGAGACCGGGATCATGAAAAACTGTTTTTT.

This clone has just one count. J is TRBJ1-5 and V is TRBV5-8; tentative D call: TRBD1 (6 bases). Germline assignment: CDR1 SGHTS and CDR2 YDEGEE. The CDR3 is made up of 17 amino acids. V lost 2 bases to trimming and J lost 5 bases, with 20 bases between them. In DNA form, the CDR3 reads TGTGCCAGCAGCTTTATAGGGGGTGGGAGTTCTGATCAGCCCCAGCATTTT. Its protein product is CASSFIGGGSSDQPQHF.

This clone showed up just a few times. V and J are TRBV28 and TRBJ1-1; maybe TRBD1 (5 bases). The CDR3 runs 13 residues. Trimming stripped 3 bases from V and 6 bases from J, with 11 bases between. The V gene's germline CDR1 is MDHEN and CDR2 SYDVKM. The CDR3 loop reads CASSFLRGPEAFF. The CDR3 coding sequence is TGTGCCAGCAGTTTTCTAAGGGGTCCTGAAGCTTTCTTT.

This chain uses TRBV6-1 with TRBJ2-7; D perhaps matches TRBD1 (6 bases). The germline V gene encodes CDR1 MNHNS and CDR2 SASEGT. V gave up 3 bases and J gave up 4 bases, with 22 bases separating them. The CDR3 runs to 17 residues. The CDR3 loop is CASSDGHRAANSYEQYF. The CDR3 DNA reads TGTGCCAGCAGTGATGGGCACAGGGCCGCGAATTCTTACGAGCAGTACTTC.